The subject of this entry is one T cell receptor beta chain. The CDR3 sequence is 18 residues long. V lost 0 bases and J 0 bases, leaving 19 bases between the germline ends. The germline gives CDR1 SGHRS, CDR2 YFSETQ. Measured with immunoSEQ multiplex PCR; TCRdb has only the in-frame clones, and not every one. The table lists approximately 300,000 clones, around 90% of them singletons. This specimen comes from a study of blood T cell repertoires in COVID-19. This receptor was obtained from a man aged 60 to 75 who had recovered from COVID-19. The chain employs TRBV5-1 and TRBJ2-7; D possibly corresponds to TRBD1 (5 bases). Sequencing input: PBMCs or T cells enriched from blood (not recorded which). In DNA, the CDR3 is TGCGCCAGCAGCTTGGTTCCATCAGGGTCAGGGTTCTCCTACGAGCAGTACTTC. It is translated as CASSLVPSGSGFSYEQYF.